The 30 T cell receptor beta chains below come from one sample, sequenced in a study of cytomegalovirus exposure and HLA in healthy donors. The PCR made use of 60 Vbeta and 13 Jbeta primers. Some clones are missing from TCRdb's copy, which holds only in-frame ones; the method was immunoSEQ multiplex PCR. The sample lists around 140,000 clones, around four fifths occurring once. The material sequenced was PBMCs. These receptors were taken from a middle-aged man in good health and CMV-seronegative.

This chain uses TRBV19 with TRBJ2-1, with D unresolved. V was trimmed by 1 base and J by 7 bases, leaving 5 bases between them. The germline V gene has CDR1 LNHDA and CDR2 SQIVND (reference sequence). CDR3 length: 12 residues. Here the CDR3 reads CASSIGGNEQFF. CDR3 nucleotides: TGTGCCAGTAGTATAGGAGGTAATGAGCAGTTCTTC.

A few counts support this clone. This sequence joins TRBV5-4 and TRBJ2-3, with TRBD2 matching 7 bases. The CDR3 runs 16 residues. Germline CDR1 SGHNT, CDR2 YYREEE (reference sequence). V trimming: 3 bases; J trimming: 2 bases; junction bases outside the gene matches: 9. CDR3 nucleotides: TGTGCCAGCAGCTCTAAAACTAGCGCCGACACAGATACGCAGTATTTT. Amino acids: CASSSKTSADTDTQYF.

V usage is TRBV5-6 and J usage is TRBJ2-3; D unclear. The length of the CDR3 is 16 residues. V lost 4 bases, J lost 4 bases, and 19 bases lay in between. Germline-derived CDR1 and CDR2 are SGHDT and YYEEEE. The CDR3 nucleotides are TGTGCCAGCAGCCGCTCGAACCTCAGGCCGGCAGATACGCAGTATTTT. Translated: CASSRSNLRPADTQYF.

The chain has TRBV19 and TRBJ2-7; TRBD2 might be the D (6 bases). V was cut by 1 base and J by 5 bases, with 18 bases left in between. Germline V gene sequence: CDR1 LNHDA, CDR2 SQIVND (reference sequence). The CDR3 extends over 16 amino acids. CDR3 sequence: CASSIGLTGDYDEQYF. The CDR3 coding sequence is TGTGCCAGTAGTATAGGACTAACGGGAGACTACGACGAGCAGTACTTC.

V gene TRBV11-3 combines with J gene TRBJ2-7; the D is unclear. Germline V lookup: CDR1 SGHNT, CDR2 YENEEA. V was pared by 1 base and J by 4 bases, with 8 bases between. The CDR3 is made up of 13 amino acids. CDR3 coding DNA: TGTGCCAGCAGCTTAGGTCCGGAGTACGAGCAGTACTTC. This encodes CASSLGPEYEQYF.

This clone was seen only once. V gene TRBV21-1 combines with J gene TRBJ1-6. TRBV21-1 is an annotated pseudogene. CDR3 length equals 16 residues. The CDR3 DNA reads as TGTGCCAGCAGCAAAGAGGAGGGGCGATTGTTTTCACCCCTCCACTTT. Translation gives CASSKEEGRLFSPLHF.

The rearrangement uses TRBV25-1 and TRBJ2-3, with TRBD1 as a possible D gene (6 bases). The V end lost 2 bases, the J end lost 2 bases, and 17 bases lay between the germline ends. This CDR3 is 17 amino acids long. In germline, CDR1 is MGHDK, CDR2 SYGVNS. CDR3: CASSEKGETGDTDTQYF. The CDR3 coding sequence is TGTGCCAGCAGTGAAAAGGGGGAGACAGGAGACACAGATACGCAGTATTTT.

CDR3 sequence reads: CATSRDPSGTGGYSGANVLTF. CDR3 DNA sequence: TGTGCCACCAGCAGAGATCCTTCCGGGACAGGGGGATACTCTGGGGCCAACGTCCTGACTTTC. The chain combines TRBV15 with TRBJ2-6, with 11 positions matching TRBD1. J was trimmed by 0 bases and V by 0 bases; bases with no gene match: 10. This CDR3 has 21 amino acids. CDR1 and CDR2 from the germline V gene are LNHNV and YYDKDF (reference sequence).

The rearrangement joins TRBV19 to TRBJ2-4, with D tentatively TRBD2 (5 bases). Germline-derived CDR1 and CDR2 are LNHDA and SQIVND (reference sequence). The germline V and J ends were trimmed by 6 bases and 0 bases, with 15 bases remaining between them. The CDR3 runs to 16 residues. Written as DNA, the CDR3 is TGTGCCAGTAGCCCACCCGGGGTTACAGCCAAAAACATTCAGTACTTC. Translation: CASSPPGVTAKNIQYF. Full variable domain (outside the CDR3, taken from reference TRBV19 and TRBJ2-4): DGGITQSPKYLFRKEGQNVTLSCEQNLNHDAMYWYRQDPGQGLRLIYYSQIVNDFQKGDIAEGYSVSREKKESFPLTVTSAQKNPTAFYLCASSPPGVTAKNIQYFGAGTRLSVL.

The chain couples TRBV27 to TRBJ1-5; 7 nucleotides align to TRBD1. In germline, CDR1 is MNHEY, CDR2 SMNVEV (reference sequence). This CDR3 spans 15 amino acids. Trimming removed 5 bases from V and 7 bases from J; junction bases left unmatched: 11. The CDR3 coding sequence is TGTGCCAGCAGTCCCGTACCCCCGGACAGGCAGCCCCAGCATTTT. Its translation is CASSPVPPDRQPQHF.

CDR3 in amino acids: CASSKKGTEEDTQYF. The DNA for the CDR3 is TGTGCCAGCAGCAAAAAGGGGACTGAGGAAGATACGCAGTATTTT. The chain joins TRBV21-1 to TRBJ2-3; TRBD2, the table's D call, was not compared with the DNA. TRBV21-1 has pseudogene status. CDR3 length: 15 amino acids.

A remark on this clone: Other DNA variants within this sample encode the same CDR3. This chain links TRBV10-3 with TRBJ2-2; no clear D gene. CDR3 length equals 14 residues. Germline values: CDR1 ENHRY, CDR2 SYGVKD. Trimming removed 11 bases at V and 5 bases at J, with 18 bases between. In DNA, the CDR3 is TGTGCCGCACACGGAACAGCCGAAACCGGGGAGCTGTTTTTT. Protein sequence: CAAHGTAETGELFF.

The rearrangement joins TRBV7-2 to TRBJ2-3; 8 bases match TRBD2. With V trimmed by 3 bases and J by 0 bases, 5 bases remained unmatched. This CDR3 is built from 16 residues. Germline assignment: CDR1 SGHTA and CDR2 FQGNSA. The DNA for the CDR3 is TGTGCCAGCAGCTTCACTAGCGGAACTAGCACAGATACGCAGTATTTT. Translating gives CASSFTSGTSTDTQYF.

The chain combines TRBV7-9 with TRBJ2-3; D possibly corresponds to TRBD2 (6 bases). This CDR3 is 16 amino acids long. Per the germline V gene, CDR1 is SEHNR and CDR2 is FQNEAQ (reference sequence). Trimming removed 1 base at V and 1 base at J, with 12 bases between. This CDR3 is CASSLERVFGTDTQYF. CDR3 DNA: TGTGCCAGCAGCTTAGAGCGGGTTTTCGGCACAGATACGCAGTATTTT. The full variable domain, in which reference TRBV7-9 and TRBJ2-3 provide the parts outside the CDR3, is DTGVSQNPRHKITKRGQNVTFRCDPISEHNRLYWYRQTLGQGPEFLTYFQNEAQLEKSRLLSDRFSAERPKGSFSTLEIQRTEQGDSAMYLCASSLERVFGTDTQYFGPGTRLTVL.

The rearrangement links TRBV7-9 to TRBJ2-7; no definite D call. The CDR3 has 13 amino acids. The germline V gene has CDR1 SEHNR and CDR2 FQNEAQ (reference sequence). The V end was cut by 4 bases, the J end by 3 bases, with 10 bases between. The CDR3 loop is CASSSQIDYEQYF. CDR3 in DNA: TGTGCCAGCAGCTCCCAGATCGACTACGAGCAGTACTTC.

The chain employs TRBV7-2 and TRBJ2-2, with TRBD1 matching over 9 bases. Germline values: CDR1 SGHTA, CDR2 FQGNSA. This CDR3 comprises 15 residues. With 5 bases clipped from V and 4 bases from J, the junction kept 5 bases outside the gene matches. CDR3 coding DNA: TGTGCCAGCAGCCCACAGGGGGCGCTCACCGGGGAGCTGTTTTTT. It encodes CASSPQGALTGELFF.

Points on this clone: Other DNA sequences within the sample encode an identical CDR3. The chain has TRBV19 and TRBJ1-1; D might be TRBD1 (6 bases). The V gene's germline CDR1 is LNHDA and CDR2 SQIVND (reference sequence). Trimming left V 5 bases short and J 0 bases short, with 7 bases between. The CDR3 extends over 13 amino acids. The DNA for the CDR3 is TGTGCCAGTAGTGGACAGCTGAACACTGAAGCTTTCTTT. This gives the protein CASSGQLNTEAFF.

The chain uses TRBV18 and TRBJ1-4, with 7 bases lining up with TRBD1. The CDR3 covers 18 residues. With V trimmed by 4 bases and J by 2 bases, 13 bases remained unmatched. Germline assignment: CDR1 KGHSH and CDR2 LQKENI. Here the CDR3 reads CASSRDSGRSLTNEKLFF. The CDR3 DNA sequence: TGTGCCAGCTCACGGGACAGCGGGCGAAGCCTCACTAATGAAAAACTGTTTTTT.

This clone has just a few counts. CDR3 residues: CATSPRGVGQPQHF. Written as DNA, the CDR3 is TGTGCCACCAGCCCCCGCGGAGTCGGTCAGCCCCAGCATTTT. The chain is built from TRBV15 and TRBJ1-5; no definite D call. Trimming removed 5 bases from V and 6 bases from J, with 14 bases in between. This CDR3 has 14 residues. CDR1 and CDR2 from the germline V gene are LNHNV and YYDKDF (reference sequence).

The chain has TRBV2 and TRBJ1-1; weak D call: TRBD1 (5 bases). V lost 6 bases and J 1 base, leaving 12 bases between the germline ends. The germline V gene encodes CDR1 SNHLY and CDR2 FYNNEI. CDR3 length equals 14 residues. The CDR3 region is CASRGDLGNTEAFF. The CDR3 bases are TGTGCCAGCAGGGGGGACTTGGGGAACACTGAAGCTTTCTTT. Using reference TRBV2 and TRBJ1-1 for the parts outside the CDR3, the full variable domain is EPEVTQTPSHQVTQMGQEVILRCVPISNHLYFYWYRQILGQKVEFLVSFYNNEISEKSEIFDDQFSVERPDGSNFTLKIRSTKLEDSAMYFCASRGDLGNTEAFFGQGTRLTVV.

This chain connects TRBV5-1 to TRBJ2-2; 7 nucleotides agree with TRBD1. The germline V gene has CDR1 SGHRS and CDR2 YFSETQ. The CDR3 loop spans 15 amino acids. V was clipped by 4 bases and J by 3 bases; unmatched bases: 6. CDR3 DNA: TGCGCCAGCAGCGAACAGGGGCCCTACACCGGGGAGCTGTTTTTT. Encoded protein: CASSEQGPYTGELFF.

The gene calls are TRBV25-1 and TRBJ2-1; 7 bases agree with TRBD2. This CDR3 is 14 amino acids long. The junction had 7 bases not matched to a gene; V was cut back by 6 bases and J by 5 bases. Germline V gene data show CDR1 as MGHDK and CDR2 as SYGVNS. CDR3 bases: TGTGCCAGCAGGGCTGCGGGAGCTCACAATGAGCAGTTCTTC. Translation: CASRAAGAHNEQFF.

The gene calls are TRBV9 and TRBJ1-6; 8 nucleotides match TRBD1. Germline V gene sequence: CDR1 SGDLS, CDR2 YYNGEE. V dropped 4 bases and J dropped 7; count of bases not matched to a gene: 4. This CDR3 is built from 14 residues. Written as DNA, the CDR3 is TGTGCCAGCAGCACACAGGGGGGGAATTCACCCCTCCACTTT. Translated, it gives CASSTQGGNSPLHF. Full variable domain (remainder filled in from reference TRBV9 and TRBJ1-6): DSGVTQTPKHLITATGQRVTLRCSPRSGDLSVYWYQQSLDQGLQFLIQYYNGEERAKGNILERFSAQQFPDLHSELNLSSLELGDSALYFCASSTQGGNSPLHFGNGTRLTVT.

This clone was seen a few times. The chain has TRBV21-1 and TRBJ2-1; the table assigns TRBD2, which was not confirmed against the DNA. TRBV21-1 is tagged as a pseudogene. The CDR3 length is 20 residues. CDR3: CASSKLSEAGGPRPRGKQFF. CDR3 bases: TGTGCCAGCAGCAAATTATCGGAGGCGGGAGGGCCTCGTCCTCGGGGTAAGCAGTTCTTC.

The chain is built from TRBV9 and TRBJ2-1; 9 bases map to TRBD2. Germline V gene data show CDR1 as SGDLS and CDR2 as YYNGEE. CDR3 length equals 16 residues. Unmatched junction bases numbered 7, after V lost 4 bases and J lost 2 bases. In DNA form, the CDR3 reads TGTGCCAGCAGCATCCTTAGCGGGAGTCCCTACAATGAGCAGTTCTTC. This translates into CASSILSGSPYNEQFF.

This clone has a handful of counts. This chain uses TRBV5-1 with TRBJ1-5; tentative D call: TRBD1 (5 bases). In germline, CDR1 is SGHRS, CDR2 YFSETQ. V lost 4 bases to trimming and J lost 3 bases, with 11 bases between them. This CDR3 region has 14 residues. The CDR3 bases are TGCGCCAGCAGCGTTGGGACTGCCAATCAGCCCCAGCATTTT. It translates to CASSVGTANQPQHF.

The V call is TRBV7-2, the J call TRBJ2-1; tentative D call: TRBD2 (6 bases). The length of the CDR3 is 17 residues. CDR1 is SGHTA and CDR2 is FQGNSA in the germline V gene. Trimming removed 5 bases from V and 0 bases from J, with 17 bases in between. CDR3 coding DNA: TGTGCCAGCAGCACCCGTGGCGGGGTCCGCTCCTACAATGAGCAGTTCTTC. Amino acid sequence: CASSTRGGVRSYNEQFF. Using reference TRBV7-2 and TRBJ2-1 for the parts outside the CDR3, the full variable domain is GAGVSQSPSNKVTEKGKDVELRCDPISGHTALYWYRQSLGQGLEFLIYFQGNSAPDKSGLPSDRFSAERTGGSVSTLTIQRTQQEDSAVYLCASSTRGGVRSYNEQFFGPGTRLTVL.

The chain employs TRBV2 and TRBJ2-3, with 10 bases matching TRBD2. Germline lookup yields CDR1 SNHLY and CDR2 FYNNEI. The CDR3 is made up of 15 amino acids. J was trimmed by 7 bases and V by 4 bases; bases with no gene match: 8. The chain's CDR3 is CASSGLAGAGNTQYF. CDR3 sequence (DNA): TGTGCCAGCAGTGGTCTAGCGGGGGCGGGGAATACGCAGTATTTT.

The chain is built from TRBV7-2 and TRBJ2-3, with D tentatively TRBD1 (6 bases). CDR3 length equals 15 residues. The germline gives CDR1 SGHTA, CDR2 FQGNSA. Trimming cost V 6 bases and J 0 bases, with 13 bases left between them. CDR3 in DNA: TGTGCCAGCAGACAGACAGGAACTAGCACAGATACGCAGTATTTT. Protein product: CASRQTGTSTDTQYF. Based on the CDR3 plus reference TRBV7-2 and TRBJ2-3, the full variable domain is GAGVSQSPSNKVTEKGKDVELRCDPISGHTALYWYRQSLGQGLEFLIYFQGNSAPDKSGLPSDRFSAERTGGSVSTLTIQRTQQEDSAVYLCASRQTGTSTDTQYFGPGTRLTVL.

This clone was seen just once. The chain is built from TRBV12-5 and TRBJ2-3; D is uncertain. V was shortened by 2 bases and J by 0 bases, with 6 bases between the two germline ends. Germline loops: CDR1 LGHNT, CDR2 FRNRAP. The CDR3 is 14 amino acids. CDR3 sequence reads: CASGLSQSTDTQYF. CDR3 sequence (DNA): TGTGCTAGTGGTTTGTCACAGAGCACAGATACGCAGTATTTT.